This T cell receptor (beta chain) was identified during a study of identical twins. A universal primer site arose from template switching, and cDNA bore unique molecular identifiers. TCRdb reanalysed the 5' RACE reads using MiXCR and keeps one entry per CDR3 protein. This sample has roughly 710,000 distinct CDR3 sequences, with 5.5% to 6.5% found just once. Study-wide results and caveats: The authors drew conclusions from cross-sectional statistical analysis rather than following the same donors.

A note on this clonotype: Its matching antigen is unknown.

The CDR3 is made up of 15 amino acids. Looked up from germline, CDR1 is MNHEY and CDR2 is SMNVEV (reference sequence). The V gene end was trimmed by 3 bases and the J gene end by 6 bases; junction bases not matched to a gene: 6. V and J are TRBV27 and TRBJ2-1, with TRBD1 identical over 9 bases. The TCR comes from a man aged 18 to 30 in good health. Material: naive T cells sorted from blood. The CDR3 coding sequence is TGTGCCAGCAGTTTCGGGGACAGGGTTAGCAATGAGCAGTTCTTC. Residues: CASSFGDRVSNEQFF.